Below are 27 T cell receptor beta chains sequenced from a single sample in a study of control samples from healthy donors and cancer patients. Generated by immunoSEQ multiplex PCR, the TCRdb table keeps only in-frame clones and is missing some. The sample includes about 180,000 clones, around 87% of them seen just once. Material: blood. The receptor set was obtained from a woman aged 45-65 years in good health.

V usage is TRBV7-9 and J usage is TRBJ2-1, with a tentative D call TRBD2 (6 bases). Between the trimmed V and J ends, which lost 4 bases and 6 bases, there was a span of 16 bases. The CDR3 contains 15 residues. Germline V gives CDR1 SEHNR, CDR2 FQNEAQ (reference sequence). CDR3: CASSSPPGASNEQFF. DNA of the CDR3: TGTGCCAGCAGCTCCCCCCCGGGAGCAAGCAATGAGCAGTTCTTC.

This chain links TRBV12-3 or TRBV12-4 with TRBJ1-4; D remains ambiguous. This CDR3 region has 13 residues. Trimming left V 5 bases short and J 10 bases short, with 14 bases between. Here the CDR3 reads CASSPRREGKLFF. The CDR3 bases are TGTGCCAGCAGTCCCCGGCGGGAGGGAAAACTGTTTTTT.

The V call is TRBV9, the J call TRBJ1-3, with TRBD1 matching 10 bases. The CDR3 runs to 15 residues. Per the germline V gene, CDR1 is SGDLS and CDR2 is YYNGEE. With V trimmed by 3 bases and J by 4 bases, 4 bases remained unmatched. The CDR3 sequence: CASSAGTGVGNTIYF. The DNA for the CDR3 is TGTGCCAGCAGCGCCGGGACAGGGGTGGGAAACACCATATATTTT.

The gene calls are TRBV2 and TRBJ2-1, with TRBD1 identical over 9 bases. CDR3 length: 14 amino acids. With V trimmed by 7 bases and J by 6 bases, 7 bases remained unmatched. Germline CDR1 is SNHLY and CDR2 is FYNNEI. In DNA form, the CDR3 reads TGTGCCAGCACCGGGACAGGGATGGTCAATGAGCAGTTCTTC. Translated, it gives CASTGTGMVNEQFF.

This chain's CDR3 is CSVSLRGDTEAFF. The CDR3 DNA is TGCAGCGTCAGCTTGCGGGGGGACACTGAAGCTTTCTTT. The V gene is TRBV29-1, the J gene TRBJ1-1; a weak D match, TRBD1 (5 bases). CDR1 is SQVTM, CDR2 ANQGSEA, per germline. The V and J ends lost 6 bases and 3 bases respectively, with 14 bases between them. The CDR3 loop spans 13 amino acids. Full variable domain (missing parts from reference TRBV29-1 and TRBJ1-1): SAVISQKPSRDICQRGTSLTIQCQVDSQVTMMFWYRQQPGQSLTLIATANQGSEATYESGFVIDKFPISRPNLTFSTLTVSNMSPEDSSIYLCSVSLRGDTEAFFGQGTRLTVV.

The chain employs TRBV14 and TRBJ1-2; tentative D call: TRBD1 (6 bases). Trimming took 3 bases from V and 8 from J, leaving 19 bases between them. Germline V gene sequence: CDR1 SGHDN, CDR2 FVKESK. The CDR3 totals 15 residues. DNA of the CDR3: TGTGCCAGCAGCCAGGACAGTACTACCATGTGGGGCTACACCTTC. Its translation is CASSQDSTTMWGYTF.

The chain carries TRBV19 and TRBJ1-1; D is ambiguous. Germline CDR1 and CDR2: LNHDA and SQIVND (reference sequence). The germline V and J ends were trimmed by 3 bases and 0 bases, with 5 bases remaining between them. The CDR3 consists of 13 residues. Here the CDR3 DNA reads TGTGCCAGTAGTATGGCGGTGAACACTGAAGCTTTCTTT. Translating gives CASSMAVNTEAFF.

The CDR3 nucleotides are TGTGCCACTCACCTTAGGGTCGATCAGCCCCAGCATTTT. The encoded protein is CATHLRVDQPQHF. V and J are TRBV10-3 and TRBJ1-5; D is uncertain. The CDR3 consists of 13 residues. Between the trimmed V and J ends, which lost 10 bases and 5 bases, there was a span of 15 bases. Germline V gene data show CDR1 as ENHRY and CDR2 as SYGVKD.

The J gene is TRBJ2-3, the V gene TRBV21-1. TRBV21-1 represents a pseudogene. The CDR3 consists of 15 residues. CDR3 protein: CASSKLQYGGDTQYF. The CDR3 region has the DNA TGTGCCAGCAGCAAGTTGCAGTACGGTGGCGATACGCAGTATTTT.

This chain links TRBV28 with TRBJ1-4; D is unresolved. V was shortened by 1 base and J by 4 bases, with 10 bases between the two germline ends. Germline-derived CDR1 and CDR2 are MDHEN and SYDVKM. This CDR3 has 15 amino acids. The chain's CDR3 is CASSLSADRNEKLFF. CDR3 coding DNA: TGTGCCAGCAGTTTATCGGCCGACCGTAATGAAAAACTGTTTTTT.

V usage is TRBV7-9 and J usage is TRBJ2-5; 8 bases match TRBD1. The germline CDR1 and CDR2 sequences are SEHNR and FQNEAQ (reference sequence). The CDR3 is 16 residues long. V shed 4 bases, J shed 5 bases, and the junction held 12 bases outside the gene matches. CDR3 protein: CASSSQGLNRGETQYF. The DNA of the CDR3 is TGTGCCAGCAGCTCCCAAGGGTTAAACAGGGGGGAGACCCAGTACTTC.

Notes on this clone: The CDR3 ends on some other residue instead of the conserved phenylalanine or tryptophan, so this is likely a read error. No DNA is shown, since the ends of the CDR3 on it are uncertain; the CDR3 is the one TCRdb lists. The rearrangement links TRBV20-1 to TRBJ1-2; no DNA check was done on the table's D call, TRBD1. Germline values: CDR1 DFQATT, CDR2 SNEGSKA (reference sequence). The CDR3 length equals 11 residues, ends included. CDR3 region: CSADRDRGFRL.

V is TRBV28 and J is TRBJ2-2; tentative D call: TRBD1 (5 bases). V lost 5 bases and J 2 bases, leaving 9 bases between the germline ends. The CDR3 is made up of 14 amino acids. The V gene's germline CDR1 is MDHEN and CDR2 SYDVKM. The CDR3 loop reads CASSRTSNTGELFF. The CDR3 nucleotides are TGTGCCAGCAGTAGGACAAGTAACACCGGGGAGCTGTTTTTT. The full variable domain, completed using reference TRBV28 and TRBJ2-2, is DVKVTQSSRYLVKRTGEKVFLECVQDMDHENMFWYRQDPGLGLRLIYFSYDVKMKEKGDIPEGYSVSREKKERFSLILESASTNQTSMYLCASSRTSNTGELFFGEGSRLTVL.

The gene calls are TRBV19 and TRBJ2-5; D may be TRBD2 (5 bases). The CDR3 has 14 amino acids. Trimming cost V 4 bases and J 1 base, with 10 bases left between them. The germline gives CDR1 LNHDA, CDR2 SQIVND (reference sequence). CDR3 amino acids: CASSTQRTQETQYF. DNA for the CDR3: TGTGCCAGTAGTACCCAGCGGACCCAAGAGACCCAGTACTTC.

CDR3 protein: CASSSQLGNEQFF. The CDR3 region has the DNA TGTGCCAGCAGTTCCCAGCTAGGGAATGAGCAGTTCTTC. V usage is TRBV12-3 or TRBV12-4 and J usage is TRBJ2-1; no definite D call. Trimming shortened V by 4 bases and J by 7 bases, and 11 bases separated the two germline ends. The CDR3 totals 13 residues.

J is TRBJ2-2 and V is TRBV15, with 8 bases identical to TRBD2. Per the germline V gene, CDR1 is LNHNV and CDR2 is YYDKDF (reference sequence). The CDR3 totals 14 residues. The V gene end was trimmed by 5 bases and the J gene end by 7 bases; junction bases not matched to a gene: 6. DNA of the CDR3: TGTGCCACCAGCCCCGGGGGGGCGGGCGGGGAGCTGTTTTTT. Residues: CATSPGGAGGELFF.

The chain employs TRBV6-1 and TRBJ1-3, with unresolved D. The germline gives CDR1 MNHNS, CDR2 SASEGT. This CDR3 contains 17 residues. The germline V and J ends were trimmed by 0 bases and 0 bases, with 12 bases remaining between them. In DNA form, the CDR3 reads TGTGCCAGCAGTGAAGCTCACACCCTAGCCTCTGGAAACACCATATATTTT. It is translated as CASSEAHTLASGNTIYF.

V is TRBV6-2 or TRBV6-3 and J is TRBJ1-2, with 9 bases that match TRBD1. The CDR3 is 15 amino acids. Trimming took 2 bases from V and 4 from J; bases not matched to a gene: 5. Germline lookup yields CDR1 MNHEY and CDR2 SVGEGT. The CDR3, as DNA: TGTGCCAGCAGTTACCAGGGACAGGGAATCTATGGCTACACCTTC. Translating it yields CASSYQGQGIYGYTF.

The chain employs TRBV18 and TRBJ2-6; 8 bases agree with TRBD1. CDR3 length: 17 amino acids. Germline CDR1 KGHSH, CDR2 LQKENI. The J segment lost 0 bases and the V segment lost 6 bases, leaving 7 bases of the junction unmatched. This CDR3 is CASSPGQGVSGANVLTF. The CDR3 nucleotides read TGTGCCAGCTCCCCCGGACAGGGAGTCTCTGGGGCCAACGTCCTGACTTTC. Full variable domain (outside the CDR3, taken from reference TRBV18 and TRBJ2-6): NAGVMQNPRHLVRRRGQEARLRCSPMKGHSHVYWYRQLPEEGLKFMVYLQKENIIDESGMPKERFSAEFPKEGPSILRIQQVVRGDSAAYFCASSPGQGVSGANVLTFGAGSRLTVL.

The chain employs TRBV19 and TRBJ1-1; no clear D. The germline V gene encodes CDR1 LNHDA and CDR2 SQIVND (reference sequence). This CDR3 has 15 amino acids. Trimming took 1 base from V and 5 from J, leaving 14 bases between them. CDR3: CASSIVGTAKTEAFF. The CDR3, as DNA: TGTGCCAGTAGTATAGTCGGCACAGCGAAGACTGAAGCTTTCTTT.

The V gene is TRBV7-9, the J gene TRBJ2-1; 13 nucleotides align to TRBD2. The CDR3 has 19 amino acids. The junction had 13 bases not matched to a gene; V was cut back by 5 bases and J by 3 bases. Germline CDR1 SEHNR, CDR2 FQNEAQ (reference sequence). For the CDR3, the DNA is TGTGCCAGCAGCCCCACGCGGACTAGCGGGAGCTCTGGCTACAATGAGCAGTTCTTC. Translated, it gives CASSPTRTSGSSGYNEQFF.

This chain connects TRBV10-3 to TRBJ1-5; possibly TRBD1 for D (5 bases). This CDR3 spans 13 amino acids. Germline CDR1 ENHRY, CDR2 SYGVKD. V was cut by 7 bases and J by 5 bases, with 12 bases left in between. The CDR3 loop is CAITIDRDQPQHF. In DNA, the CDR3 is TGTGCCATCACCATTGACAGAGATCAGCCCCAGCATTTT.

CDR3: CASSVTGELFF. DNA for the CDR3: TGTGCCAGCAGCGTGACCGGGGAGCTGTTTTTT. This chain links TRBV11-2 with TRBJ2-2; D unclear. V was cut by 5 bases and J by 5 bases, with 3 bases left in between. The CDR3 spans 11 residues. Germline V gives CDR1 SGHAT, CDR2 FQNNGV. Full variable domain (rest looked up from reference TRBV11-2 and TRBJ2-2): EAGVAQSPRYKIIEKRQSVAFWCNPISGHATLYWYQQILGQGPKLLIQFQNNGVVDDSQLPKDRFSAERLKGVDSTLKIQPAKLEDSAVYLCASSVTGELFFGEGSRLTVL.

The chain is built from TRBV6-6 and TRBJ1-1; tentative D call: TRBD1 (5 bases). V lost 6 bases to trimming and J lost 0 bases, with 11 bases between them. Germline-derived CDR1 and CDR2 are MNHNY and SVGAGI (reference sequence). The CDR3 spans 14 residues. The CDR3 loop is CASSVVGLNTEAFF. CDR3 DNA sequence: TGTGCCAGCAGCGTAGTGGGACTGAACACTGAAGCTTTCTTT.

The chain combines TRBV4-3 with TRBJ2-2; 12 positions agree with TRBD2. The CDR3 runs 20 residues. Per germline, CDR1 LGHNA and CDR2 YSLEER. The junction had 13 bases not matched to a gene; V was cut back by 0 bases and J by 5 bases. CDR3: CASSQDLVSSGRATTGELFF. The CDR3 DNA reads as TGCGCCAGCAGCCAAGATTTAGTTTCTAGCGGGAGGGCCACGACCGGGGAGCTGTTTTTT.

The chain employs TRBV7-2 and TRBJ2-1; D remains unclear. The CDR3 sequence is 17 residues long. V was pared by 1 base and J by 5 bases, with 18 bases between. Germline lookup yields CDR1 SGHTA and CDR2 FQGNSA. The CDR3 here is CASSLVPRSPRNNEQFF. The CDR3 DNA sequence: TGTGCCAGCAGCTTAGTTCCGAGGTCCCCCCGCAACAATGAGCAGTTCTTC.

The J gene is TRBJ2-2, the V gene TRBV29-1; D remains unclear. This CDR3 has 10 amino acids. The germline CDR1 and CDR2 sequences are SQVTM and ANQGSEA. The V end was cut by 7 bases, the J end by 7 bases, with 7 bases between. The CDR3: CSAWNGELFF. The CDR3 DNA reads as TGCAGCGCCTGGAACGGGGAGCTGTTTTTT.